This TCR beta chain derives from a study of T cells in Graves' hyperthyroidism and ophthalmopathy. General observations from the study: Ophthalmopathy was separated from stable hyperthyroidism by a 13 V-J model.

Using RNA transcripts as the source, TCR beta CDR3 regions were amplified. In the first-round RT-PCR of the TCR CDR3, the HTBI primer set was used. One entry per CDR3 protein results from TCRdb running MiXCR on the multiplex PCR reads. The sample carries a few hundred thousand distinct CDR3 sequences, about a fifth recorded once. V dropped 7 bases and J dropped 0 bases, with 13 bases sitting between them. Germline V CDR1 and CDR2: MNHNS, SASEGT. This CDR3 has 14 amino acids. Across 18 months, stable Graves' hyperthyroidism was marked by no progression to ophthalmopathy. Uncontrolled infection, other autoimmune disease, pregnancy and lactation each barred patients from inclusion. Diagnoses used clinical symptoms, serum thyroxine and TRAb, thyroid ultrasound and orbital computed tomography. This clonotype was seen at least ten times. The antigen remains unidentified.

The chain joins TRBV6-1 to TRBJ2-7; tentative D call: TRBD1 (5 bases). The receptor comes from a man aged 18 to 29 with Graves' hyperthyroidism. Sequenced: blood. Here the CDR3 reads CASNQGLSSYEQYF. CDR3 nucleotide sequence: TGTGCCAGCAACCAGGGATTAAGCTCCTACGAGCAGTACTTC.